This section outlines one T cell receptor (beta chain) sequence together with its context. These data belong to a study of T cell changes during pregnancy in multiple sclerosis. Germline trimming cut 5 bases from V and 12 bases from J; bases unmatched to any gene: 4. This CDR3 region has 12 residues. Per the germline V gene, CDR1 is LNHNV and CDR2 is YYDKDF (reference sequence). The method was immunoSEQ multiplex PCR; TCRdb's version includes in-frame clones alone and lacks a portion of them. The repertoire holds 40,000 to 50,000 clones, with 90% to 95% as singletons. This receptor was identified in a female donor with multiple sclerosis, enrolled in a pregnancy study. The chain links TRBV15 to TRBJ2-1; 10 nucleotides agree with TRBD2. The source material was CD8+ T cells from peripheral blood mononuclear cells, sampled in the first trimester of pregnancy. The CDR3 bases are TGTGCCACCAGCCTAGCGGGAGTGCGGCAGTTCTTC. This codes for CATSLAGVRQFF.